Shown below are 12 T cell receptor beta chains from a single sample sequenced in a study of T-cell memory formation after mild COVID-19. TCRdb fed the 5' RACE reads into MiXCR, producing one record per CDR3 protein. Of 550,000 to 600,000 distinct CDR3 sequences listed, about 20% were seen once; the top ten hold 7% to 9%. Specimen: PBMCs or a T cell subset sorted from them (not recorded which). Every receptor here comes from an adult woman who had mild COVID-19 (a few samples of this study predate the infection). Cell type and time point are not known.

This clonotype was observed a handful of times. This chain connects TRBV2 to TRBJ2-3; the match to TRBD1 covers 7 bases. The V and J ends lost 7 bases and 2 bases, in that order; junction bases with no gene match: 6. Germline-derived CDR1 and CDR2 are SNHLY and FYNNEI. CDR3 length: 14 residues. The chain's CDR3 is CASNRDRSTDTQYF. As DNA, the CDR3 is TGTGCCAGCAATAGGGACAGATCCACAGATACGCAGTATTTT.

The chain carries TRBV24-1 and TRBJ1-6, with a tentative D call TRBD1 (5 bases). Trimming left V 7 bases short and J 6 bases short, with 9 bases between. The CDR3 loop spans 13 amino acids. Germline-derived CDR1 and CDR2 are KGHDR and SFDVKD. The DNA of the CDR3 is TGTGCCACCAGGGGGGGACTTAATTCACCCCTCCACTTT. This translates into CATRGGLNSPLHF.

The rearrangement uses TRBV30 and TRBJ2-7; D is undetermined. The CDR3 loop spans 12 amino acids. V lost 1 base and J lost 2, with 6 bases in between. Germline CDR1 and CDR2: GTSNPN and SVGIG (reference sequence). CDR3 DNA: TGTGCCTGGAGTGAGTCTACCTACGAGCAGTACTTC. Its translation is CAWSESTYEQYF.

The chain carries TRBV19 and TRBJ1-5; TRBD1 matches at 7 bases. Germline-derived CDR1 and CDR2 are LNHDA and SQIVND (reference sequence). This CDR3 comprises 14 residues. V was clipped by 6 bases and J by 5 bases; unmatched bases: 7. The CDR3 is CASRETGIDQPQHF. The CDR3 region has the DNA TGTGCCAGTAGGGAGACAGGGATCGATCAGCCCCAGCATTTT. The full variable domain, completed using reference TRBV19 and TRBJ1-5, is DGGITQSPKYLFRKEGQNVTLSCEQNLNHDAMYWYRQDPGQGLRLIYYSQIVNDFQKGDIAEGYSVSREKKESFPLTVTSAQKNPTAFYLCASRETGIDQPQHFGDGTRLSIL.

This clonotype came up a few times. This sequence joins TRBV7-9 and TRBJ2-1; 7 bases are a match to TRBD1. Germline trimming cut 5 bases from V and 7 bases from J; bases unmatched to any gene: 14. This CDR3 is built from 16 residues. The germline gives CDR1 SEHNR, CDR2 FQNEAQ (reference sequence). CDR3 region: CASSGTGVGYMNEQFF. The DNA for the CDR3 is TGTGCCAGCAGCGGAACAGGGGTTGGGTACATGAATGAGCAGTTCTTC. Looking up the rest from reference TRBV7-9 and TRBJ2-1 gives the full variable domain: DTGVSQNPRHKITKRGQNVTFRCDPISEHNRLYWYRQTLGQGPEFLTYFQNEAQLEKSRLLSDRFSAERPKGSFSTLEIQRTEQGDSAMYLCASSGTGVGYMNEQFFGPGTRLTVL.

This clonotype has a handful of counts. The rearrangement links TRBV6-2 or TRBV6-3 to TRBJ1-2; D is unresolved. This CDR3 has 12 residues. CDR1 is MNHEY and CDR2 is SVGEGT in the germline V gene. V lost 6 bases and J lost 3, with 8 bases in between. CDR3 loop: CASSPQHYGYTF. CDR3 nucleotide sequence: TGTGCCAGCAGCCCACAGCACTATGGCTACACCTTC.

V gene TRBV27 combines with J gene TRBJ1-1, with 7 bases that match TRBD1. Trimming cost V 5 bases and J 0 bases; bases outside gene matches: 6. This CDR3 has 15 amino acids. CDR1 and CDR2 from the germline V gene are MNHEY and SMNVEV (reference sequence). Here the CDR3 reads CASSGNRGMNTEAFF. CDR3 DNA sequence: TGTGCCAGCAGTGGGAACAGGGGCATGAACACTGAAGCTTTCTTT.

The CDR3 DNA follows: TGTGCCATCAGTGAGCTCACTGAAGCTTTCTTT. It codes for CAISELTEAFF. The chain has TRBV10-3 and TRBJ1-1; D gene ambiguous. Trimming took off 2 bases at V and 4 bases at J, with 2 bases between the two ends. The CDR3 spans 11 residues. The germline V gene encodes CDR1 ENHRY and CDR2 SYGVKD.

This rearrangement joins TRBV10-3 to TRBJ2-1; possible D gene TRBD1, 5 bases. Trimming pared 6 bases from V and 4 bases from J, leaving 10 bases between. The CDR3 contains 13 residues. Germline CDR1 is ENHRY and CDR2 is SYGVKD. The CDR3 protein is CAISRATYNEQFF. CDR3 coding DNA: TGTGCCATCAGCAGGGCCACTTACAATGAGCAGTTCTTC.

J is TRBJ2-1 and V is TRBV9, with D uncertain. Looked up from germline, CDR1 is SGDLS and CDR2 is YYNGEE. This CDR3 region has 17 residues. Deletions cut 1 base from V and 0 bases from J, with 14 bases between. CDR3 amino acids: CASSVSGLVSSYNEQFF. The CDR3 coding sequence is TGTGCCAGCAGCGTATCCGGCCTGGTCAGCTCCTACAATGAGCAGTTCTTC.

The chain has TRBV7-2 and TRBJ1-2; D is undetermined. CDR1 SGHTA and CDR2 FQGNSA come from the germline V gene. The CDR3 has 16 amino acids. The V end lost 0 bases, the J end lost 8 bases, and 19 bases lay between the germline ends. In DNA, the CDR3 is TGTGCCAGCAGCTTAGCACTTCCTCTCGCTTCGGAAGGCTACACCTTC. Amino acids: CASSLALPLASEGYTF.

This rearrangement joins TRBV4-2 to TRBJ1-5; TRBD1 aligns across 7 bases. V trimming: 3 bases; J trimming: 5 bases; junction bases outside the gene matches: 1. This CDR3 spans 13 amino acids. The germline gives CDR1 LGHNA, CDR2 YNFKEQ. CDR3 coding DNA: TGTGCCAGCAGCCAGGGGACAGATCAGCCCCAGCATTTT. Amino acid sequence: CASSQGTDQPQHF.